One and the same sample provided the 3 T cell receptor beta chains below, sequenced in a study of blood T cell repertoires in COVID-19. Assay: immunoSEQ multiplex PCR; the TCRdb copy retains only in-frame clones and omits some. Of around 200,000 clones listed, more than 75% are singletons. The sample comprised peripheral blood. These receptors were taken from a woman in her forties with COVID-19, enrolled during active disease.

This clone came up once. The rearrangement links TRBV25-1 to TRBJ1-2; D is ambiguous. The CDR3 totals 13 residues. V was shortened by 3 bases and J by 4 bases, with 9 bases between the two germline ends. Germline CDR1 MGHDK, CDR2 SYGVNS. CDR3 in amino acids: CASSESGFYGYTF. The CDR3 bases are TGTGCCAGCAGTGAGTCGGGGTTCTATGGCTACACCTTC.

This chain connects TRBV12-3 or TRBV12-4 to TRBJ1-2; 7 positions agree with TRBD1. This CDR3 region has 12 residues. V gave up 4 bases and J gave up 6 bases; unmatched junction bases: 2. CDR3 bases: TGTGCCAGCAGTTCAGGGGGAGATGGCTACACCTTC. Translating gives CASSSGGDGYTF.

CDR3 sequence reads: CASSFTSYNEQFF. CDR3 sequence (DNA): TGTGCCAGCAGCTTTACATCCTACAATGAGCAGTTCTTC. This chain connects TRBV7-2 to TRBJ2-1; D uncertain. This CDR3 region has 13 residues. Trimming left V 3 bases short and J 1 base short, with 4 bases between. Germline CDR1 reads SGHTA; CDR2 reads FQGNSA. The whole variable domain, filled in from reference TRBV7-2 and TRBJ2-1, reads GAGVSQSPSNKVTEKGKDVELRCDPISGHTALYWYRQSLGQGLEFLIYFQGNSAPDKSGLPSDRFSAERTGGSVSTLTIQRTQQEDSAVYLCASSFTSYNEQFFGPGTRLTVL.